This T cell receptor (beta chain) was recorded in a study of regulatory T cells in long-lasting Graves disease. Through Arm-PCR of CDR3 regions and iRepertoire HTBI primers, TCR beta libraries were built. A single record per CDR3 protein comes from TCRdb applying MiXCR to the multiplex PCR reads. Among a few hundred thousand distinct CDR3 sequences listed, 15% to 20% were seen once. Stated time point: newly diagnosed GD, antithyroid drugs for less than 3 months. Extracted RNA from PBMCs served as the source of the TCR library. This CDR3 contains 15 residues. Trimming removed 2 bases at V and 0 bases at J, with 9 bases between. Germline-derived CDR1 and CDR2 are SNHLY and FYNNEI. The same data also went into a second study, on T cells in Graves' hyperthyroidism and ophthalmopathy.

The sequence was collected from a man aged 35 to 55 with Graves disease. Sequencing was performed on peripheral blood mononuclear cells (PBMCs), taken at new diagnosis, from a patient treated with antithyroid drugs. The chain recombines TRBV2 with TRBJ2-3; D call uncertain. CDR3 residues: CASSEQATSTDTQYF. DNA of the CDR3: TGTGCCAGCAGTGAACAGGCGACTAGCACAGATACGCAGTATTTT.